The text below deals with one TCR beta chain. Its antigen is not known. The entry originates in a study of T cell responses to AZD1222 COVID-19 vaccine. Study findings and constraints: It was only a handful of AZD1222 recipients who were seropositive at baseline. Regions left unmutated in variants are reportedly the target of nearly half of spike-specific TCRs. Possibly, clonal diversity was underestimated; donors were largely white British and included more females. Spike was spanned by vaccine-associated CD4 TCRs, with dominance at 160-218 and 743-854.

The method was immunoSEQ multiplex PCR; TCRdb's version includes in-frame clones alone and lacks a portion of them. The sample lists some 80,000 clones, approximately 88% occurring once. The germline V gene has CDR1 LNHNV and CDR2 YYDKDF (reference sequence). V shed 0 bases and J shed 9 bases, with 12 bases lying between them. The CDR3 covers 15 residues. The V and J genes are TRBV15 and TRBJ1-6; D not resolved. The source of this sequence is an adult who received the MenACWY meningococcal vaccine as a control. Here the sequenced sample was peripheral blood, taken 28 days after the second dose of the MenACWY control vaccine. The CDR3 bases are TGTGCCACCAGCAGAGAGACACCTGAAGGTTCACCCCTCCACTTT. Its protein is CATSRETPEGSPLHF.